These 27 T cell receptor beta chains came from one sample sequenced in a study of T cell responses to AZD1222 COVID-19 vaccine. Generated by immunoSEQ multiplex PCR, the TCRdb table keeps only in-frame clones and is missing some. The sample has roughly 120,000 clones, about 90% seen once. Sample: peripheral blood, taken on day 0 of AZD1222 vaccination. All receptors derive from an adult in good health.

The V call is TRBV27, the J call TRBJ2-7; D remains unclear. Germline CDR1 reads MNHEY; CDR2 reads SMNVEV (reference sequence). V was clipped by 1 base and J by 2 bases, with 9 bases between them. The CDR3 spans 14 residues. The CDR3 here is CASSLLAETYEQYF. The CDR3 nucleotides are TGTGCCAGCAGTTTATTGGCAGAGACCTACGAGCAGTACTTC.

The V gene is TRBV5-4, the J gene TRBJ2-6, with a weak D call TRBD2 (5 bases). V shed 4 bases and J shed 4 bases, with 15 bases lying between them. Germline values: CDR1 SGHNT, CDR2 YYREEE (reference sequence). This CDR3 has 16 amino acids. The CDR3 sequence: CASSLPPGSGANVLTF. CDR3 DNA sequence: TGTGCCAGCAGCCTTCCACCGGGGTCGGGGGCCAACGTCCTGACTTTC. Variable domain in full (rest from reference TRBV5-4 and TRBJ2-6): ETGVTQSPTHLIKTRGQQVTLRCSSQSGHNTVSWYQQALGQGPQFIFQYYREEENGRGNFPPRFSGLQFPNYSSELNVNALELDDSALYLCASSLPPGSGANVLTFGAGSRLTVL.

The table lists this clone with a few counts. V usage is TRBV7-9 and J usage is TRBJ2-1, with a weak D call TRBD1 (5 bases). CDR1 and CDR2 from the germline V gene are SEHNR and FQNEAQ (reference sequence). V lost 5 bases and J 9 bases, leaving 17 bases between the germline ends. The CDR3 is 14 residues long. This CDR3 is CASSTRQFQVEQFF. For the CDR3, the DNA is TGTGCCAGCAGCACCCGACAGTTCCAGGTTGAGCAGTTCTTC.

V is TRBV5-4 and J is TRBJ2-3; D unclear. Germline V lookup: CDR1 SGHNT, CDR2 YYREEE (reference sequence). CDR3 length: 13 amino acids. Trimming stripped 4 bases from V and 0 bases from J, with 6 bases between. DNA of the CDR3: TGTGCCAGCAGCCTACATAGCACAGATACGCAGTATTTT. This encodes CASSLHSTDTQYF.

The V and J genes are TRBV4-1 and TRBJ1-1; D unresolved. CDR1 MGHRA and CDR2 YSYEKL come from the germline V gene. The V and J ends lost 1 base and 1 base respectively, with 10 bases between them. The CDR3 length is 15 residues. CDR3 in amino acids: CASSQGPGANTEAFF. The CDR3 nucleotides are TGCGCCAGCAGCCAAGGGCCTGGCGCGAACACTGAAGCTTTCTTT.

The J gene is TRBJ1-1, the V gene TRBV6-6, with TRBD1 identical over 9 bases. Germline V gene sequence: CDR1 MNHNY, CDR2 SVGAGI (reference sequence). After removal of 5 bases from V and 4 bases from J, the junction contained 11 bases not matched to a gene. This CDR3 contains 16 residues. The CDR3 region is CASSQYGQGIGTEAFF. CDR3 DNA: TGTGCCAGCAGTCAATACGGACAGGGGATAGGCACTGAAGCTTTCTTT.

The chain carries TRBV18 and TRBJ2-7; 8 positions match TRBD2. From germline, CDR1 is KGHSH and CDR2 LQKENI. This CDR3 is 17 amino acids long. With V trimmed by 3 bases and J by 2 bases, 12 bases remained unmatched. CDR3 bases: TGTGCCAGCTCACCTCCGACTAGCGCCCAAAACCCCTACGAGCAGTACTTC. The encoded protein is CASSPPTSAQNPYEQYF. The entire variable domain, with the rest obtained from reference TRBV18 and TRBJ2-7, is as follows: NAGVMQNPRHLVRRRGQEARLRCSPMKGHSHVYWYRQLPEEGLKFMVYLQKENIIDESGMPKERFSAEFPKEGPSILRIQQVVRGDSAAYFCASSPPTSAQNPYEQYFGPGTRLTVT.

This rearrangement joins TRBV6-5 to TRBJ2-1; 7 bases are a match to TRBD2. The CDR3 covers 13 residues. V trimming: 11 bases; J trimming: 0 bases; junction bases outside the gene matches: 4. Germline lookup yields CDR1 MNHEY and CDR2 SVGAGI. The CDR3 loop is CAGQRGSYNEQFF. CDR3 bases: TGTGCCGGTCAGCGGGGCTCCTACAATGAGCAGTTCTTC.

The chain employs TRBV10-3 and TRBJ1-2, with a tentative D call TRBD1 (5 bases). Trimming left V 8 bases short and J 5 bases short, with 9 bases between. The length of the CDR3 is 11 residues. The germline CDR1 and CDR2 sequences are ENHRY and SYGVKD. CDR3 coding DNA: TGTGCCATCCTTGAGGGGTATGGCTACACCTTC. Translating gives CAILEGYGYTF.

V usage is TRBV4-2 and J usage is TRBJ1-1; tentatively, D is TRBD1 (6 bases). Germline V lookup: CDR1 LGHNA, CDR2 YNFKEQ. V was cut by 2 bases and J by 9 bases, with 10 bases left in between. This CDR3 is 12 amino acids long. CDR3 coding DNA: TGTGCCAGCAGCCAAACAGGGTGGAAAGCTTTCTTT. Its protein product is CASSQTGWKAFF.

The chain carries TRBV19 and TRBJ1-1; TRBD1 matches 9 bases. V was pared by 5 bases and J by 3 bases, with 7 bases of the junction left unmatched. Germline CDR1 LNHDA, CDR2 SQIVND (reference sequence). This CDR3 comprises 15 residues. The CDR3 coding sequence is TGTGCCAGTAGTGTCCCACAGGGGGCTTACACTGAAGCTTTCTTT. Its translation: CASSVPQGAYTEAFF.

J is TRBJ1-1 and V is TRBV28; TRBD1 aligns across 9 bases. The CDR3 runs 15 residues. Germline CDR1 and CDR2: MDHEN and SYDVKM. The J segment lost 3 bases and the V segment lost 6 bases, leaving 8 bases of the junction unmatched. The CDR3 DNA is TGTGCCAGCAGGGGGGACAGGGAAAGGGACACTGAAGCTTTCTTT. Translating it yields CASRGDRERDTEAFF.

The rearrangement joins TRBV7-9 to TRBJ1-3; D call uncertain. V was cut by 3 bases and J by 1 base, with 7 bases left in between. This CDR3 has 14 amino acids. Germline V gene data show CDR1 as SEHNR and CDR2 as FQNEAQ (reference sequence). The CDR3 is CASSLVQSGNTIYF. The DNA for the CDR3 is TGTGCCAGCAGCTTGGTGCAATCTGGAAACACCATATATTTT.

The J gene is TRBJ2-1, the V gene TRBV6-5, with D possibly being TRBD2 (5 bases). The CDR3 runs to 13 residues. With 4 bases removed from V and 6 bases from J, the gap between germline ends came to 10 bases. Per germline, CDR1 MNHEY and CDR2 SVGAGI. CDR3 coding DNA: TGTGCCAGCAGTTTAGGACTCGTCAATGAGCAGTTCTTC. Protein: CASSLGLVNEQFF.

The chain combines TRBV15 with TRBJ2-1, with TRBD2 as a possible D gene (5 bases). Trimming removed 1 base at V and 0 bases at J, with 10 bases between. This CDR3 spans 16 amino acids. CDR1 and CDR2 from the germline V gene are LNHNV and YYDKDF (reference sequence). CDR3 in amino acids: CATSRGRAGSYNEQFF. CDR3 coding DNA: TGTGCCACCAGCAGAGGTCGGGCGGGCTCCTACAATGAGCAGTTCTTC.

This chain connects TRBV9 to TRBJ2-1; 9 bases are shared with TRBD1. The V gene's germline CDR1 is SGDLS and CDR2 YYNGEE. The length of the CDR3 is 17 residues. Germline trimming cut 0 bases from V and 4 bases from J; bases unmatched to any gene: 8. The CDR3: CASSVEAGTGSYNEQFF. CDR3 nucleotides: TGTGCCAGCAGCGTAGAAGCCGGGACAGGGTCGTACAATGAGCAGTTCTTC.

At least ten counts were recorded for this clone. The V gene is TRBV6-2 or TRBV6-3, the J gene TRBJ1-5, with 12 bases identical to TRBD1. Germline-derived CDR1 and CDR2 are MNHEY and SVGEGT. Trimming took 6 bases from V and 5 from J; bases not matched to a gene: 11. The CDR3 has 17 residues. The CDR3 DNA reads as TGTGCCAGCAGCCCTCCCGGGACAGGGGGCGTACATCAGCCCCAGCATTTT. It translates to CASSPPGTGGVHQPQHF.

The chain links TRBV7-3 to TRBJ2-7; 7 bases align to TRBD1. Germline V gives CDR1 SGHTA, CDR2 FQGTGA. Trimming cost V 5 bases and J 3 bases; bases outside gene matches: 4. This CDR3 contains 13 residues. CDR3 amino acids: CASSPGTVYEQYF. As DNA, the CDR3 is TGTGCCAGCAGCCCTGGGACAGTCTACGAGCAGTACTTC.

This clone qualifies as medium-sized. The chain couples TRBV28 to TRBJ1-6; maybe TRBD1 (6 bases). Germline V gene sequence: CDR1 MDHEN, CDR2 SYDVKM. This CDR3 comprises 13 residues. Between the trimmed V and J ends, which lost 7 bases and 7 bases, there was a span of 11 bases. CDR3 nucleotides: TGTGCCAGCAAACAGGGATACAATTCACCCCTCCACTTT. Its protein product is CASKQGYNSPLHF.

This clone was seen just once. This chain connects TRBV4-1 to TRBJ1-4; D not resolved. Germline loops: CDR1 MGHRA, CDR2 YSYEKL. The CDR3 is 15 residues long. Trimming stripped 0 bases from V and 6 bases from J, with 11 bases between. The CDR3 DNA is TGCGCCAGCAGCCAAGAAGACACCTGGGATGAAAAACTGTTTTTT. This gives the protein CASSQEDTWDEKLFF.

This chain's CDR3 is CASRITLYNEQFF. CDR3 nucleotide sequence: TGCGCCAGCCGGATAACACTTTACAATGAGCAGTTCTTC. V is TRBV5-1 and J is TRBJ2-1; D remains ambiguous. V lost 7 bases and J 4 bases, leaving 12 bases between the germline ends. In germline, CDR1 is SGHRS, CDR2 YFSETQ. This CDR3 has 13 amino acids. The whole variable domain, remainder taken from reference TRBV5-1 and TRBJ2-1, is KAGVTQTPRYLIKTRGQQVTLSCSPISGHRSVSWYQQTPGQGLQFLFEYFSETQRNKGNFPGRFSGRQFSNSRSEMNVSTLELGDSALYLCASRITLYNEQFFGPGTRLTVL.

V is TRBV6-5 and J is TRBJ1-1, with D uncertain. Germline CDR1 and CDR2: MNHEY and SVGAGI. V was trimmed by 8 bases and J by 7 bases, leaving 17 bases between them. CDR3 length: 13 residues. CDR3 coding DNA: TGTGCCAGCCTCCGGGGAAGGAGTGGTGAAGCTTTCTTT. Amino acids: CASLRGRSGEAFF.

The CDR3 region has the DNA TGTGCCAGCACCTCTGTCCCAGGGGGCGGTCAAGGAAACACCATATATTTT. This translates into CASTSVPGGGQGNTIYF. This chain uses TRBV28 with TRBJ1-3; 8 nucleotides align to TRBD1. Germline trimming cut 7 bases from V and 4 bases from J; bases unmatched to any gene: 15. This CDR3 region has 17 residues. Per germline, CDR1 MDHEN and CDR2 SYDVKM.

The V and J genes are TRBV28 and TRBJ1-1; 7 bases agree with TRBD1. Unmatched junction bases numbered 6, after V lost 3 bases and J lost 11 bases. Germline V gene data show CDR1 as MDHEN and CDR2 as SYDVKM. The CDR3 sequence is 12 residues long. The CDR3, as DNA: TGTGCCAGCAGTTTGGAGGGGGCTCGGGCTTTCTTT. Protein sequence: CASSLEGARAFF.

The sample holds one count of this clone. The chain couples TRBV27 to TRBJ1-2; no reliable D call. Between the trimmed V and J ends, which lost 4 bases and 7 bases, there was a span of 13 bases. This CDR3 spans 13 amino acids. The germline gives CDR1 MNHEY, CDR2 SMNVEV (reference sequence). The chain's CDR3 is CASSSMGLGGYTF. The CDR3 DNA is TGTGCCAGCAGTTCTATGGGCCTAGGTGGCTACACCTTC.

The rearrangement joins TRBV6-1 to TRBJ1-5; possibly TRBD1 for D (5 bases). Trimming removed 0 bases from V and 11 bases from J, with 14 bases in between. The CDR3 covers 14 residues. Germline V gene data show CDR1 as MNHNS and CDR2 as SASEGT. The CDR3 nucleotides read TGTGCCAGCAGTGAAGCCTGGTCGGGGGGGACCCAGCATTTT. This codes for CASSEAWSGGTQHF.

V gene TRBV12-3 or TRBV12-4 combines with J gene TRBJ1-1; D unclear. This CDR3 spans 10 amino acids. V lost 7 bases and J lost 7, with 7 bases in between. As DNA, the CDR3 is TGTGCCAGCACCACTATTGAAGCTTTCTTT. It is translated as CASTTIEAFF.